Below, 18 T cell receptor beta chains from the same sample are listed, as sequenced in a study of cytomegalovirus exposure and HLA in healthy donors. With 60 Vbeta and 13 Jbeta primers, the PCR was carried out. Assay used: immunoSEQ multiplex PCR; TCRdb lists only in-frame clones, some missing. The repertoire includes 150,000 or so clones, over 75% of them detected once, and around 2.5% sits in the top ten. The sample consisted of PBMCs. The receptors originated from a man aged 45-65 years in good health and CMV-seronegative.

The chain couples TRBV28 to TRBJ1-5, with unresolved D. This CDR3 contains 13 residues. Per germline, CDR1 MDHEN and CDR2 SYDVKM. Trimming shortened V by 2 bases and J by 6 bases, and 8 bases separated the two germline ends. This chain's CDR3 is CASSLNVRQPQHF. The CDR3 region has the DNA TGTGCCAGCAGTTTAAATGTTCGTCAGCCCCAGCATTTT.

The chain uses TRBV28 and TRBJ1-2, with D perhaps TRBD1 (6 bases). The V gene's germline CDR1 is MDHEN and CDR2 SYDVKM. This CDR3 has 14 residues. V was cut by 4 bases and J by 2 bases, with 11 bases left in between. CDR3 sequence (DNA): TGTGCCAGCAGTTACCGGACAGCAAACTATGGCTACACCTTC. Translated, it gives CASSYRTANYGYTF.

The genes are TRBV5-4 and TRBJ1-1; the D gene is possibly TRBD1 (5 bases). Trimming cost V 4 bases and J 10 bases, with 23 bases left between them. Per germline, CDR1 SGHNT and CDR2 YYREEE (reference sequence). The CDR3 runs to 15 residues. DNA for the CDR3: TGTGCCAGCAGCCCTGGGGGGGGGACCTCCCACGGAGCTTTCTTT. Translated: CASSPGGGTSHGAFF.

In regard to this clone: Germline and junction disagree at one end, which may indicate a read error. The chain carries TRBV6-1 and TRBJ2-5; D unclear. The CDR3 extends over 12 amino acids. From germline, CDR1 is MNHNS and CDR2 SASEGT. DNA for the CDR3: TGTGCCAGCAACCTGAGAAAAGAGGCCCAGTACTTC. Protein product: CASNLRKEAQYF.

The CDR3 region is CASSPWGENYGYTF. Written as DNA, the CDR3 is TGTGCCAGCTCACCATGGGGAGAGAACTATGGCTACACCTTC. The rearrangement uses TRBV18 and TRBJ1-2; D unresolved. The V gene lost 2 bases and the J gene lost 2 bases, with 9 bases spanning the gap. This CDR3 has 14 residues. Germline CDR1 KGHSH, CDR2 LQKENI.

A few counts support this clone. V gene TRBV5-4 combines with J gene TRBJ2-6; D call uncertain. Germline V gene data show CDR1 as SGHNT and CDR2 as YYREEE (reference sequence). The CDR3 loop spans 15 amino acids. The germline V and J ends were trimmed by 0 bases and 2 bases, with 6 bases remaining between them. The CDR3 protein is CASSLELTGANVLTF. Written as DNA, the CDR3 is TGTGCCAGCAGCTTGGAGCTAACTGGGGCCAACGTCCTGACTTTC.

CDR3 loop: CASSLGQIYEQYF. The CDR3 DNA is TGTGCCAGCAGCCTAGGACAGATCTACGAGCAGTACTTC. This chain links TRBV7-8 with TRBJ2-7; the D gene is possibly TRBD1 (6 bases). CDR3 length: 13 amino acids. Per the germline V gene, CDR1 is SGHVS and CDR2 is FQNEAQ. V lost 5 bases, J lost 3 bases, and 11 bases lay in between.

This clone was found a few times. In DNA, the CDR3 is TGTGCCAGCAGCCGTAACACTGAAGCTTTCTTT. Amino acids: CASSRNTEAFF. The V and J genes are TRBV28 and TRBJ1-1; D gene uncertain. This CDR3 contains 11 residues. Germline lookup yields CDR1 MDHEN and CDR2 SYDVKM. Trimming cost V 6 bases and J 2 bases, with 4 bases left between them.

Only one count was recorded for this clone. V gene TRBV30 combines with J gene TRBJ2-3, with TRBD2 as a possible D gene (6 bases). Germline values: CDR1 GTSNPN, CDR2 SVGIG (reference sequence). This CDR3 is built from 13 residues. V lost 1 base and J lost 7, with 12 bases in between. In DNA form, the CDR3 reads TGTGCCTGGAGTGAGGATAGCGGCTATACGCAGTATTTT. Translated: CAWSEDSGYTQYF.

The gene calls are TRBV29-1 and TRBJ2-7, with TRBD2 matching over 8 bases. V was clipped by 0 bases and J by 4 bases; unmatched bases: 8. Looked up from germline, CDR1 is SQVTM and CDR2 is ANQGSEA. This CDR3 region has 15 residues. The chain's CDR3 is CSVEDGGGGLYEQYF. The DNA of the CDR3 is TGCAGCGTTGAAGATGGTGGCGGGGGGCTTTACGAGCAGTACTTC.

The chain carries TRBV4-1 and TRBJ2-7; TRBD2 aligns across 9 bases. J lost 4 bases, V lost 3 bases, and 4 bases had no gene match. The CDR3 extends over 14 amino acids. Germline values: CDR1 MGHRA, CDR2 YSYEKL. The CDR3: CASSHPGLAYEQYF. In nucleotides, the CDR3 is TGCGCCAGCAGCCACCCGGGACTAGCATACGAGCAGTACTTC.

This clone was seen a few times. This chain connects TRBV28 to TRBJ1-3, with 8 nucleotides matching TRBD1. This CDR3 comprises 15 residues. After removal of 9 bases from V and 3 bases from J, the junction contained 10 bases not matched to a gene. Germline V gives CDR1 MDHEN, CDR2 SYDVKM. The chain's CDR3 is CASTGGGVVGNTIYF. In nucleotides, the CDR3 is TGTGCCAGTACAGGGGGGGGAGTTGTTGGAAACACCATATATTTT.

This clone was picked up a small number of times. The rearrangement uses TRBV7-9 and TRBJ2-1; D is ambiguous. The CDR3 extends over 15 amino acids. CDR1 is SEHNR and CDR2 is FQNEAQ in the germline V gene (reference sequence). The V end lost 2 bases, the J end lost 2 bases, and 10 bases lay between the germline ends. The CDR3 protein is CASSLLATTYNEQFF. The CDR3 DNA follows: TGTGCCAGCAGCTTATTGGCTACTACCTACAATGAGCAGTTCTTC. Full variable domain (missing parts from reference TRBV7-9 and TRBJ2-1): DTGVSQNPRHKITKRGQNVTFRCDPISEHNRLYWYRQTLGQGPEFLTYFQNEAQLEKSRLLSDRFSAERPKGSFSTLEIQRTEQGDSAMYLCASSLLATTYNEQFFGPGTRLTVL.

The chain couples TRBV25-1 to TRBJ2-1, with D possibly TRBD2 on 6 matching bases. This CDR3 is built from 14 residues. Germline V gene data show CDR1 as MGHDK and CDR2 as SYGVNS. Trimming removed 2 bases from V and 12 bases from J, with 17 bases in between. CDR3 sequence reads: CASSEGRGDIGQFF. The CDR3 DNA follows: TGTGCCAGCAGTGAAGGCCGCGGGGATATAGGGCAGTTCTTC. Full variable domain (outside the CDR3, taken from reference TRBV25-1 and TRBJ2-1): EADIYQTPRYLVIGTGKKITLECSQTMGHDKMYWYQQDPGMELHLIHYSYGVNSTEKGDLSSESTVSRIRTEHFPLTLESARPSHTSQYLCASSEGRGDIGQFFGPGTRLTVL.

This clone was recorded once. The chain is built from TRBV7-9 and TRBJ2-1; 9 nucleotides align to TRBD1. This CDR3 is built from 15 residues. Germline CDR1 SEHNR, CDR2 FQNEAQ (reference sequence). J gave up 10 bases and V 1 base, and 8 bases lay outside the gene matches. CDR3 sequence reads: CASSLDGTGSFEQFF. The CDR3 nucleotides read TGTGCCAGCAGCTTAGACGGGACAGGGTCCTTCGAGCAGTTCTTC.

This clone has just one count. CDR3 amino acids: CASSLDRSDYGYTF. CDR3 bases: TGTGCCAGCAGCTTGGACAGGTCGGACTATGGCTACACCTTC. The chain is built from TRBV5-6 and TRBJ1-2, with D possibly matching TRBD1 (5 bases). V lost 0 bases and J lost 3, with 9 bases in between. The CDR3 loop spans 14 amino acids. The germline gives CDR1 SGHDT, CDR2 YYEEEE.

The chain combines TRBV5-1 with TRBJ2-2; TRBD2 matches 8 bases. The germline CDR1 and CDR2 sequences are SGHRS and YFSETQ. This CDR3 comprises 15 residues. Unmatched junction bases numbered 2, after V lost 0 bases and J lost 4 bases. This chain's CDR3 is CASSLDGGGTGELFF. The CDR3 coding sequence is TGCGCCAGCAGCTTGGACGGGGGGGGCACCGGGGAGCTGTTTTTT.

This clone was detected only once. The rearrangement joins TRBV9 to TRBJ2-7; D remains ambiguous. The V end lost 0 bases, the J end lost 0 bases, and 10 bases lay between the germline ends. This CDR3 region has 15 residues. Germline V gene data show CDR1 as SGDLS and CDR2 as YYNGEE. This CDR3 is CASSVAPVSSYEQYF. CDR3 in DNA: TGTGCCAGCAGCGTAGCTCCTGTGAGCTCCTACGAGCAGTACTTC.